What follows are 11 T cell receptor beta chains derived from one specimen sequenced in a study of CD8+ T cells in alopecia areata. Sequencing relied on a cDNA template that was reverse transcribed from extracted RNA. Clones were read by immunoSEQ multiplex PCR, and TCRdb kept only the in-frame ones, dropping some. Among 90,000 to 120,000 clones listed, 84% were seen once. Treatment meaning: oral pan-JAK inhibitor, 5-10 mg twice daily. Sequenced material: CD8+ T cells sorted from blood, taken at week 24, from a patient treated with tofacitinib. These TCRs come from a human donor with alopecia areata.

The chain combines TRBV7-6 with TRBJ1-4, with a weak D call TRBD1 (5 bases). Per the germline V gene, CDR1 is SGHVS and CDR2 is FNYEAQ. Trimming took off 3 bases at V and 8 bases at J, with 7 bases between the two ends. The CDR3 is 12 residues long. The CDR3 DNA reads as TGTGCCAGCAGCTTTCGGGGCGAAAAACTGTTTTTT. Protein product: CASSFRGEKLFF.

This clone was seen only a few times. CDR3 sequence (DNA): TGTGCCAGCAGCCCTACGGAGGGGAGAAACATTCAGTACTTC. Translated, it gives CASSPTEGRNIQYF. The rearrangement links TRBV5-6 to TRBJ2-4, with D maybe TRBD2 (6 bases). This CDR3 region has 14 residues. CDR1 and CDR2 (germline): SGHDT, YYEEEE. Trimming shortened V by 4 bases and J by 6 bases, and 14 bases separated the two germline ends.

This chain connects TRBV29-1 to TRBJ2-1, with D tentatively TRBD2 (6 bases). This CDR3 is built from 16 residues. The V end was cut by 3 bases, the J end by 2 bases, with 17 bases between. Germline assignment: CDR1 SQVTM and CDR2 ANQGSEA. CDR3 sequence (DNA): TGCAGCGTTGACCTAGGGGAGGCTGTGGCCTACAATGAGCAGTTCTTC. This gives the protein CSVDLGEAVAYNEQFF.

Regarding this clone: Germline is not matched at one junction end, which may reflect a read error. V is TRBV7-8 and J is TRBJ2-2, with 7 bases fitting TRBD1. In germline, CDR1 is SGHVS, CDR2 FQNEAQ. The CDR3 is 16 residues long. The CDR3 DNA reads TGTGCCAGCAGCTCGACAGGGAGATTGGGCACCGGGGAGCTGTTCTTT. Amino acids: CASSSTGRLGTGELFF.

The rearrangement joins TRBV6-1 to TRBJ2-5; D is undetermined. Trimming removed 8 bases at V and 5 bases at J, with 3 bases between. CDR1 and CDR2 from the germline V gene are MNHNS and SASEGT. This CDR3 comprises 9 residues. CDR3 amino acids: CASAETQYF. CDR3 in DNA: TGTGCCAGCGCGGAGACCCAGTACTTC.

The CDR3 sequence: CASSAAPGELFF. CDR3 nucleotide sequence: TGTGCCAGCAGCGCGGCCCCCGGGGAGCTGTTTTTT. The V and J genes are TRBV2 and TRBJ2-2; D is unresolved. Germline V CDR1 and CDR2: SNHLY, FYNNEI. The V gene lost 6 bases and the J gene lost 6 bases, with 8 bases spanning the gap. The CDR3 sequence is 12 residues long.

The genes are TRBV21-1 and TRBJ2-7; no DNA check was done on the table's D call, TRBD1. TRBV21-1 is described as a pseudogene. The CDR3 totals 15 residues. The CDR3 reads CASSNLTDRGYEQYF. CDR3 bases: TGTGCCAGCAGCAACCTGACCGACAGGGGGTACGAGCAGTACTTC.

This clone was recorded only once. The chain recombines TRBV7-2 with TRBJ2-5; tentatively, D is TRBD1 (6 bases). V was trimmed by 2 bases and J by 1 base, leaving 11 bases between them. This CDR3 spans 15 amino acids. Per the germline V gene, CDR1 is SGHTA and CDR2 is FQGNSA. The CDR3 spells CASSLWGQSQETQYF. The CDR3 coding sequence is TGTGCCAGCAGCTTATGGGGACAAAGCCAAGAGACCCAGTACTTC. The entire variable domain, with the rest obtained from reference TRBV7-2 and TRBJ2-5, is as follows: GAGVSQSPSNKVTEKGKDVELRCDPISGHTALYWYRQSLGQGLEFLIYFQGNSAPDKSGLPSDRFSAERTGGSVSTLTIQRTQQEDSAVYLCASSLWGQSQETQYFGPGTRLLVL.

The chain carries TRBV2 and TRBJ2-1; D is undetermined. V shed 4 bases and J shed 2 bases, with 15 bases lying between them. Per the germline V gene, CDR1 is SNHLY and CDR2 is FYNNEI. The CDR3 has 16 amino acids. CDR3 bases: TGTGCCAGCAGTGCGCCCTCGATGCGGACCTACAATGAGCAGTTCTTC. Amino acid sequence: CASSAPSMRTYNEQFF. Full variable domain (outside the CDR3, taken from reference TRBV2 and TRBJ2-1): EPEVTQTPSHQVTQMGQEVILRCVPISNHLYFYWYRQILGQKVEFLVSFYNNEISEKSEIFDDQFSVERPDGSNFTLKIRSTKLEDSAMYFCASSAPSMRTYNEQFFGPGTRLTVL.

The chain is built from TRBV30 and TRBJ2-7; D is uncertain. The length of the CDR3 is 17 residues. The germline V gene has CDR1 GTSNPN and CDR2 SVGIG (reference sequence). V dropped 3 bases and J dropped 2 bases, with 23 bases sitting between them. The CDR3 here is CAWRQTQTDLVTYEQYF. In nucleotides, the CDR3 is TGTGCCTGGAGGCAAACACAGACGGACCTAGTAACCTACGAGCAGTACTTC.

This chain connects TRBV25-1 to TRBJ1-2, with D perhaps TRBD1 (5 bases). Per the germline V gene, CDR1 is MGHDK and CDR2 is SYGVNS. The CDR3 has 12 residues. V was clipped by 6 bases and J by 5 bases, with 10 bases between them. For the CDR3, the DNA is TGTGCCAGCAGGGGGGTTATTTATGGCTACACCTTC. It specifies CASRGVIYGYTF.